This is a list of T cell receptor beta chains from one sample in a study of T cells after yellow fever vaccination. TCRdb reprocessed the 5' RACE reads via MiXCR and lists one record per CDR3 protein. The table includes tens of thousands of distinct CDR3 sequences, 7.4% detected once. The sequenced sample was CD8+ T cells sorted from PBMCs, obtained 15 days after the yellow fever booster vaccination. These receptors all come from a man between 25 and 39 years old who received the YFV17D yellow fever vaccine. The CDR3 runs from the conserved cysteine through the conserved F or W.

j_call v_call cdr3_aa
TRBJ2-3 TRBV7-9 CASSTVDGTDTQYF
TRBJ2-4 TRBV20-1 CSAGNDPGGIQYF
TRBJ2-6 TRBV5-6 CASSFGDSGANVLTF
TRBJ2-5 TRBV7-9 CASSLGMETQYF
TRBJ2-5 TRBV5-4 CASSLGSGHRETQYF
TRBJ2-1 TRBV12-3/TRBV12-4 CASSLILLGVNEQFF
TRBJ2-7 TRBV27 CASLDTLRGYEQYF
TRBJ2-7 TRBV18 CASSPDANYEQYF
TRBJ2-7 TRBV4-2 CASSPGLLCYEQYF
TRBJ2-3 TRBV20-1 CSASASGSGGTQYF
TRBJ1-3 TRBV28 CASSPPPFGPGNTIYF
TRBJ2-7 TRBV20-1 CSARAPAEPSYEQYF
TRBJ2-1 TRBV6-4 CASSGGGVGGNEQFF
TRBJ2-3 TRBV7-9 CASSSGTGGTDTQYF
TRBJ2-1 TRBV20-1 CSARTLAGLYNEQFF
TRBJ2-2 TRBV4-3 CASSQAGTGGTGELFF
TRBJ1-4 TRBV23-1 CASSQSTGGCEKLFF
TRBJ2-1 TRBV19 CASSIRGQNEQFF
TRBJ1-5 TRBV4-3 CASSQGPGGQGSNQPQHF
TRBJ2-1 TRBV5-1 CASSPGLAGDSYNEQFF
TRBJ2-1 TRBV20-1 CSATLADPYNEQFF
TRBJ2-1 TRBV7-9 CASSFSRTSDYNEQFF
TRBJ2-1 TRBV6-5 CASSYGGPRNEQFF
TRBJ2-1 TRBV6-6 CASSLGLNNEQFF
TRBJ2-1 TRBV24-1 CATEGDGLDEQFF
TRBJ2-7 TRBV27 CASSRSIGLGTYEQYF